Shown below are 22 T cell receptor beta chains from a single sample sequenced in a study of early T cells in non-severe SARS-CoV-2 infection. TCRdb re-derived calls from the 5' RACE reads in MiXCR, one entry per CDR3 protein. The sample has 84,000 or so distinct CDR3 sequences, 14% to 15% seen once. Sequencing was done on a sample of whole blood. These receptors were collected from an adult who was a healthcare worker with PCR-confirmed SARS-CoV-2 infection or an uninfected control (not recorded which).

The sample holds a few counts of this clonotype. This sequence joins TRBV2 and TRBJ1-5; 7 bases agree with TRBD1. This CDR3 has 14 amino acids. Per germline, CDR1 SNHLY and CDR2 FYNNEI. The V gene end was trimmed by 6 bases and the J gene end by 9 bases; junction bases not matched to a gene: 11. The CDR3 sequence: CASRSTGLSPPQHF. CDR3 nucleotide sequence: TGTGCCAGCAGATCGACAGGGCTAAGTCCGCCCCAGCATTTT.

The rearrangement joins TRBV27 to TRBJ1-1; maybe TRBD1 (6 bases). The V gene lost 1 base and the J gene lost 4 bases, with 13 bases spanning the gap. Germline V gene data show CDR1 as MNHEY and CDR2 as SMNVEV (reference sequence). The CDR3 has 15 amino acids. Written as DNA, the CDR3 is TGTGCCAGCAGTTTATGGGGACATTCGACCACTGAAGCTTTCTTT. As protein: CASSLWGHSTTEAFF.

This clonotype was picked up many times. This sequence joins TRBV12-3 or TRBV12-4 and TRBJ2-5; maybe TRBD1 (5 bases). The CDR3 is 15 residues long. V shed 3 bases and J shed 7 bases, with 18 bases lying between them. CDR3 loop: CASSFSPGPQGTQYF. The CDR3 nucleotides read TGTGCCAGCAGTTTCAGCCCCGGGCCCCAGGGGACCCAGTACTTC.

This clonotype has more than one count but fewer than ten. The chain links TRBV5-1 to TRBJ2-3; D possibly matches TRBD1 or TRBD2 (5 bases each). Trimming took 4 bases from V and 1 from J, leaving 13 bases between them. The length of the CDR3 is 15 residues. CDR1 and CDR2 (germline): SGHRS, YFSETQ. For the CDR3, the DNA is TGCGCCAGCAGCAACTCGGGACCCCGCACAGATACGCAGTATTTT. As protein: CASSNSGPRTDTQYF.

The chain uses TRBV11-2 and TRBJ2-7, with D unclear. Germline V gene sequence: CDR1 SGHAT, CDR2 FQNNGV. The CDR3 consists of 14 residues. V was clipped by 7 bases and J by 6 bases, with 19 bases between them. Here the CDR3 DNA reads TGTGCCAGCAACCACTATCGGCGTCTTACCGAGCAGTACTTC. Translated: CASNHYRRLTEQYF.

The rearrangement links TRBV29-1 to TRBJ2-7; no clear D gene. This CDR3 spans 12 amino acids. V lost 7 bases and J lost 2, with 12 bases in between. Germline CDR1 is SQVTM and CDR2 is ANQGSEA. CDR3 in amino acids: CSAGNPTYEQYF. The CDR3 DNA sequence: TGCAGCGCTGGAAACCCCACCTACGAGCAGTACTTC.

This clonotype has a handful of counts. For the CDR3, the DNA is TGTGCCAGCCCCAACACCATATATTTT. Protein sequence: CASPNTIYF. The chain recombines TRBV21-1 with TRBJ1-3. TRBV21-1 is described as a pseudogene. This CDR3 has 9 amino acids.

The V gene is TRBV18, the J gene TRBJ1-6; D is undetermined. Germline-derived CDR1 and CDR2 are KGHSH and LQKENI. The CDR3 length is 13 residues. V shed 5 bases and J shed 7 bases, with 9 bases lying between them. CDR3 loop: CASSATVNSPLHF. The CDR3 DNA reads TGTGCCAGCTCAGCCACGGTGAATTCACCCCTCCACTTT.

Only a few counts were recorded for this clonotype. V usage is TRBV20-1 and J usage is TRBJ1-5; D might be TRBD1 (6 bases). Trimming stripped 6 bases from V and 4 bases from J, with 10 bases between. This CDR3 contains 12 residues. The germline gives CDR1 DFQATT, CDR2 SNEGSKA (reference sequence). For the CDR3, the DNA is TGCAGTGCCCGAGGGGGGAATCAGCCCCAGCATTTT. As protein: CSARGGNQPQHF.

This clonotype occurred a few times. V gene TRBV5-1 combines with J gene TRBJ2-5; D is unresolved. This CDR3 region has 14 residues. Germline CDR1 SGHRS, CDR2 YFSETQ. V was pared by 4 bases and J by 4 bases, with 14 bases between. The CDR3 is CASSPGGRPETQYF. The CDR3 region has the DNA TGCGCCAGCAGCCCCGGCGGTCGGCCAGAGACCCAGTACTTC.

V gene TRBV20-1 combines with J gene TRBJ2-3; a weak D match, TRBD2 (6 bases). CDR3 length equals 12 residues. The germline V and J ends were trimmed by 2 bases and 9 bases, with 12 bases remaining between them. Looked up from germline, CDR1 is DFQATT and CDR2 is SNEGSKA (reference sequence). CDR3 residues: CSARWEAITQYF. CDR3 coding DNA: TGCAGTGCTAGATGGGAGGCAATAACGCAGTATTTT.

This clonotype was found many times. V is TRBV20-1 and J is TRBJ1-1; TRBD1 is a possible D gene (5 bases). V was shortened by 1 base and J by 3 bases, with 9 bases between the two germline ends. This CDR3 has 13 residues. Germline CDR1 DFQATT, CDR2 SNEGSKA (reference sequence). The chain's CDR3 is CSARGTSDTEAFF. The CDR3 nucleotides are TGCAGTGCTAGAGGGACATCCGACACTGAAGCTTTCTTT.

This clonotype was counted ten times or more. The chain combines TRBV7-9 with TRBJ1-1; no definite D call. Deletions cut 5 bases from V and 7 bases from J, with 17 bases between. The length of the CDR3 is 14 residues. Germline lookup yields CDR1 SEHNR and CDR2 FQNEAQ (reference sequence). CDR3 nucleotide sequence: TGTGCCAGCAGCCAGGTCCAGCCGGGCCGTGAAGCTTTCTTT. Residues: CASSQVQPGREAFF.

The chain has TRBV27 and TRBJ1-5; 8 bases are shared with TRBD1. Germline V CDR1 and CDR2: MNHEY, SMNVEV (reference sequence). V was clipped by 5 bases and J by 7 bases; unmatched bases: 10. The CDR3 extends over 15 amino acids. In DNA form, the CDR3 reads TGTGCCAGCAGTCTTCAGGGGGCAGGTGGACAGCCCCAGCATTTT. It codes for CASSLQGAGGQPQHF.

This chain uses TRBV27 with TRBJ1-5, with 8 nucleotides matching TRBD1. Germline V gene data show CDR1 as MNHEY and CDR2 as SMNVEV (reference sequence). V was pared by 1 base and J by 2 bases, with 7 bases of the junction left unmatched. CDR3 size: 17 residues. The CDR3 coding sequence is TGTGCCAGCAGTTTATTCCCGCAGGGGGCGGGCAATCAGCCCCAGCATTTT. Its translation: CASSLFPQGAGNQPQHF.

This clonotype turned up a few times. The chain joins TRBV20-1 to TRBJ2-5; D is unresolved. V was shortened by 4 bases and J by 2 bases, with 14 bases between the two germline ends. There are 14 residues in the CDR3. The germline CDR1 and CDR2 sequences are DFQATT and SNEGSKA (reference sequence). The CDR3 sequence is CSATRRREQETQYF. Here the CDR3 DNA reads TGCAGTGCTACTCGGAGACGAGAACAAGAGACCCAGTACTTC.

By share, this clonotype ranks as medium-sized (0.01 to 0.1%). The chain employs TRBV29-1 and TRBJ1-2; 8 positions match TRBD1. V shed 5 bases and J 2 bases; nucleotides not matched to a gene: 1. The CDR3 loop spans 12 amino acids. CDR1 is SQVTM, CDR2 ANQGSEA, per germline. For the CDR3, the DNA is TGCAGCGTTTCAGGGGGCAACTATGGCTACACCTTC. This codes for CSVSGGNYGYTF.

There are a few counts of this clonotype. The V call is TRBV20-1, the J call TRBJ2-7; 7 bases map to TRBD2. Germline loops: CDR1 DFQATT, CDR2 SNEGSKA (reference sequence). V lost 2 bases, J lost 0 bases, and 10 bases stayed unmatched. The CDR3 is 16 amino acids. DNA for the CDR3: TGCAGTGCTAGATGGGGACGTGGGGGGGACTCCTACGAGCAGTACTTC. Protein sequence: CSARWGRGGDSYEQYF.

This clonotype was seen repeatedly, ten times or more. The genes are TRBV6-5 and TRBJ2-1; TRBD2 aligns across 11 bases. The CDR3 length is 16 residues. CDR1 MNHEY and CDR2 SVGAGI come from the germline V gene. V dropped 5 bases and J dropped 5; count of bases not matched to a gene: 8. The CDR3 DNA reads as TGTGCCAGCAGTCCTCGACTAGCGGGGCAAAACAATGAGCAGTTCTTC. Translating it yields CASSPRLAGQNNEQFF.

J is TRBJ1-1 and V is TRBV7-3; D is unresolved. Germline V gives CDR1 SGHTA, CDR2 FQGTGA. V lost 1 base to trimming and J lost 4 bases, with 10 bases between them. The CDR3 extends over 14 amino acids. The CDR3 DNA is TGTGCCAGCAGCTTAAGCGGGCTGGGCACTGAAGCTTTCTTT. This codes for CASSLSGLGTEAFF.

This clonotype has ten or more counts. This sequence joins TRBV11-2 and TRBJ1-6; possibly TRBD1 for D (5 bases). The V gene lost 0 bases and the J gene lost 8 bases, with 14 bases spanning the gap. Germline-derived CDR1 and CDR2 are SGHAT and FQNNGV. The CDR3 spans 16 residues. The CDR3 protein is CASSLDSGGIDSPLHF. The CDR3 nucleotides are TGTGCCAGCAGCTTAGATTCCGGGGGAATAGATTCACCCCTCCACTTT.

The chain carries TRBV3-1 and TRBJ2-7; 9 bases align to TRBD2. The CDR3 runs 15 residues. The V and J ends lost 1 base and 3 bases, in that order; junction bases with no gene match: 4. Germline lookup yields CDR1 LGHDT and CDR2 YNNKEL (reference sequence). The CDR3 protein is CASSQGPSGNYEQYF. In DNA form, the CDR3 reads TGTGCCAGCAGCCAAGGCCCTAGCGGGAACTACGAGCAGTACTTC.